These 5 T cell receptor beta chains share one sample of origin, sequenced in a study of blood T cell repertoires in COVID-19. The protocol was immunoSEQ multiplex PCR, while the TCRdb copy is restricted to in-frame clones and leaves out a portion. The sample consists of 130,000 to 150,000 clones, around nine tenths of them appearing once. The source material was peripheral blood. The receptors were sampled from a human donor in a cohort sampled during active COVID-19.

In DNA, the CDR3 is TGTGCCAGTAGTATATGGGGGACAGGGGAGGACGAGCAGTACTTC. It yields the protein CASSIWGTGEDEQYF. The gene calls are TRBV19 and TRBJ2-7, with 10 bases lining up with TRBD1. V trimming: 2 bases; J trimming: 5 bases; junction bases outside the gene matches: 6. CDR3 length equals 15 residues. Germline-derived CDR1 and CDR2 are LNHDA and SQIVND (reference sequence).

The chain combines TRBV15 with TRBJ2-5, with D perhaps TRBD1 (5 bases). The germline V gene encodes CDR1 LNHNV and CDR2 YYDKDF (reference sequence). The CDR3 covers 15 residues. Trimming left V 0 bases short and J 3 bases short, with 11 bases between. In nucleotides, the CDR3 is TGTGCCACCAGCAGAGATCTGGGGCTTGAAGAGACCCAGTACTTC. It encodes CATSRDLGLEETQYF.

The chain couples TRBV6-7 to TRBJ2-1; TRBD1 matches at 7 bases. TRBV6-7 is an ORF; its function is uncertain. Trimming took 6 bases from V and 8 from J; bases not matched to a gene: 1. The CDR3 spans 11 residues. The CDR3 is CASSGTDEQFF. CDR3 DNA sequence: TGTGCCAGCAGCGGGACAGATGAGCAGTTCTTC.

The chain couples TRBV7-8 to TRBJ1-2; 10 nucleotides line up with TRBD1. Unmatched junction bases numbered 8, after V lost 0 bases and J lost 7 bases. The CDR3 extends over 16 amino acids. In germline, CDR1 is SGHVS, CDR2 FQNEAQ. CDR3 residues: CASSLARPGQGFGYTF. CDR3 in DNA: TGTGCCAGCAGCTTAGCCCGTCCGGGACAGGGGTTTGGCTACACCTTC.

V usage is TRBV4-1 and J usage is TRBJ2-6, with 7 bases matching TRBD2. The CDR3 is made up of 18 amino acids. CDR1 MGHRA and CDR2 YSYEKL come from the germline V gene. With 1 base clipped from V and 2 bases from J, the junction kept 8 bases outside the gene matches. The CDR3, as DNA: TGCGCCAGCAGCCAAGTACCCGGTGCGGGGGCTGGGGCCAACGTCCTGACTTTC. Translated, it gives CASSQVPGAGAGANVLTF.